The 19 T cell receptor beta chains in this list originate from one sample, sequenced in a study of human T cells and chemical hapten exposure. The time point here: healthy volunteer bleed at 6 weeks. Researchers extracted total RNA from unfractionated whole blood. TCRdb re-called the RACE reads with MiXCR, one entry per CDR3 protein. The sample lists about 80,000 distinct CDR3 sequences, about 8.6% seen once, with about 1.7% in the top ten. Sequencing used whole blood. Receptors were obtained from a female donor in good health. Some clones in this sample may be carry-over from other donors' samples.

The sample holds many counts of this clonotype. The chain is built from TRBV5-1 and TRBJ2-6; D is unclear. This CDR3 spans 14 amino acids. Germline V gives CDR1 SGHRS, CDR2 YFSETQ. Trimming cost V 0 bases and J 2 bases, with 3 bases left between them. The CDR3 DNA is TGCGCCAGCAGCTTGGGTACTGGGGCCAACGTCCTGACTTTC. Its translation: CASSLGTGANVLTF.

This CDR3 is CASSYEIAGGRSGTDTQYF. The CDR3 DNA is TGTGCCAGCAGTTACGAGATAGCGGGGGGGCGGTCGGGTACAGATACGCAGTATTTT. The chain joins TRBV6-5 to TRBJ2-3; 11 bases are shared with TRBD2. The CDR3 loop spans 19 amino acids. The V and J ends lost 2 bases and 3 bases, in that order; junction bases with no gene match: 13. Germline loops: CDR1 MNHEY, CDR2 SVGAGI.

At least ten counts were recorded for this clonotype. The J gene is TRBJ2-1, the V gene TRBV5-1; 9 bases fit TRBD2. The CDR3 length is 15 residues. Per germline, CDR1 SGHRS and CDR2 YFSETQ. V lost 3 bases, J lost 7 bases, and 8 bases stayed unmatched. This CDR3 reads CASSSASGAVNEQFF. The CDR3 DNA reads as TGCGCCAGCAGCTCGGCTAGCGGGGCGGTGAATGAGCAGTTCTTC.

The gene calls are TRBV15 and TRBJ2-1; D is ambiguous. V lost 0 bases and J 0 bases, leaving 9 bases between the germline ends. CDR3 length equals 16 residues. Germline V gene sequence: CDR1 LNHNV, CDR2 YYDKDF (reference sequence). In DNA form, the CDR3 reads TGTGCCACCAGCAGAGATGAACCAAGCTCCTACAATGAGCAGTTCTTC. Amino acid sequence: CATSRDEPSSYNEQFF.

This clonotype came up once. CDR3 coding DNA: TGTGCCAGCAGCCCCCCCGGGACGGACAGCTCCTACAATGAGCAGTTCTTC. This gives the protein CASSPPGTDSSYNEQFF. The chain employs TRBV7-8 and TRBJ2-1; TRBD1 might be the D (6 bases). Germline V gene data show CDR1 as SGHVS and CDR2 as FQNEAQ. V was clipped by 5 bases and J by 0 bases, with 17 bases between them. There are 17 residues in the CDR3.

This clonotype was counted only a few times. The CDR3 is CASSLETGGVGMNTEAFF. CDR3 bases: TGTGCCAGCAGCCTGGAGACAGGGGGAGTAGGCATGAACACTGAAGCTTTCTTT. The chain recombines TRBV3-1 with TRBJ1-1; 9 positions match TRBD1. V lost 4 bases to trimming and J lost 0 bases; unmatched junction nucleotides: 12. Germline V gene sequence: CDR1 LGHDT, CDR2 YNNKEL (reference sequence). This CDR3 contains 18 residues. The full variable domain, with the rest looked up from reference TRBV3-1 and TRBJ1-1, is DTAVSQTPKYLVTQMGNDKSIKCEQNLGHDTMYWYKQDSKKFLKIMFSYNNKELIINETVPNRFSPKSPDKAHLNLHINSLELGDSAVYFCASSLETGGVGMNTEAFFGQGTRLTVV.

This clonotype was counted ten times or more. The chain carries TRBV2 and TRBJ2-3; 8 nucleotides line up with TRBD2. CDR3 length: 17 amino acids. The germline V gene encodes CDR1 SNHLY and CDR2 FYNNEI. The V segment lost 6 bases and the J segment 4 bases; nucleotides outside the gene matches: 15. The CDR3 DNA is TGTGCCAGCAGCTCCACGACTAGCGCGGGTAGTGCAGATACGCAGTATTTT. Amino acids: CASSSTTSAGSADTQYF. Using reference TRBV2 and TRBJ2-3 for the parts outside the CDR3, the full variable domain is EPEVTQTPSHQVTQMGQEVILRCVPISNHLYFYWYRQILGQKVEFLVSFYNNEISEKSEIFDDQFSVERPDGSNFTLKIRSTKLEDSAMYFCASSSTTSAGSADTQYFGPGTRLTVL.

This clonotype was counted only a few times. The DNA for the CDR3 is TGTGCCAGCAGCTTTGGAAACCCAACTAATGAAAAACTGTTTTTT. This translates into CASSFGNPTNEKLFF. The J gene is TRBJ1-4, the V gene TRBV5-8, with D unresolved. The V gene's germline CDR1 is SGHTS and CDR2 YDEGEE. The ends were cut back, 2 bases at V and 0 bases at J, with 8 bases in the middle. The CDR3 has 15 residues. The variable domain in full, completed from reference TRBV5-8 and TRBJ1-4, reads EAGVTQSPTHLIKTRGQQATLRCSPISGHTSVYWYQQALGLGLQFLLWYDEGEERNRGNFPPRFSGRQFPNYSSELNVNALELEDSALYLCASSFGNPTNEKLFFGSGTQLSVL.

The J gene is TRBJ1-2, the V gene TRBV6-2 or TRBV6-3, with 10 bases fitting TRBD1. Unmatched junction bases numbered 6, after V lost 4 bases and J lost 4 bases. From germline, CDR1 is MNHEY and CDR2 SVGEGT. The CDR3 spans 15 residues. CDR3 nucleotide sequence: TGTGCCAGCAGTTCCCAGACAGGGGGCGTCTATGGCTACACCTTC. This encodes CASSSQTGGVYGYTF.

This clonotype was seen many times. The V and J genes are TRBV9 and TRBJ1-3, with D tentatively TRBD1 (5 bases). Germline-derived CDR1 and CDR2 are SGDLS and YYNGEE. V lost 3 bases and J lost 7, with 11 bases in between. The CDR3 extends over 13 amino acids. The CDR3: CASSDDSTNTIYF. The DNA for the CDR3 is TGTGCCAGCAGCGACGACAGTACGAACACCATATATTTT.

This clonotype turned up a few times. This chain links TRBV4-3 with TRBJ1-4; D is possibly TRBD1 (5 bases). V was clipped by 0 bases and J by 7 bases, with 24 bases between them. The CDR3 extends over 19 amino acids. Germline V gene data show CDR1 as LGHNA and CDR2 as YSLEER. This CDR3 is CASSQDWGDGIRYGEKLFF. CDR3 sequence (DNA): TGCGCCAGCAGCCAAGATTGGGGCGACGGCATCCGGTATGGTGAAAAACTGTTTTTT.

This clonotype was seen more than once but under ten times. The J gene is TRBJ2-1, the V gene TRBV6-2 or TRBV6-3; 11 bases are a match to TRBD2. CDR1 is MNHEY, CDR2 SVGEGT, per germline. The J segment lost 4 bases and the V segment lost 6 bases, leaving 20 bases of the junction unmatched. This CDR3 region has 20 residues. The CDR3 nucleotides are TGTGCCAGCAGCACATCACGAATAGCGGGGGGGCAAATCGGTTACAATGAGCAGTTCTTC. Translation: CASSTSRIAGGQIGYNEQFF.

The sample holds a few counts of this clonotype. The CDR3 loop is CSVRTSGATDTQYF. CDR3 DNA sequence: TGCAGCGTCAGGACTAGCGGGGCCACAGATACGCAGTATTTT. The chain joins TRBV29-1 to TRBJ2-3, with 12 bases identical to TRBD2. The CDR3 length is 14 residues. V lost 6 bases and J lost 2; bases outside the gene matches: 3. The germline V gene has CDR1 SQVTM and CDR2 ANQGSEA.

This clonotype was found a few times. The chain links TRBV19 to TRBJ1-4, with D unresolved. This CDR3 has 16 residues. V lost 7 bases and J lost 0, with 15 bases in between. Looked up from germline, CDR1 is LNHDA and CDR2 is SQIVND (reference sequence). CDR3 loop: CASMRGAAATNEKLFF. The CDR3 DNA sequence: TGTGCCAGTATGCGGGGAGCGGCGGCAACTAATGAAAAACTGTTTTTT.

The chain combines TRBV12-3 or TRBV12-4 with TRBJ2-2, with D perhaps TRBD1 (8 bases). This CDR3 contains 20 residues. V lost 0 bases to trimming and J lost 6 bases, with 26 bases between them. The chain's CDR3 is CASSLAWTGRVGFSAGELFF. In nucleotides, the CDR3 is TGTGCCAGCAGTTTAGCCTGGACAGGGAGGGTTGGGTTTTCCGCCGGGGAGCTGTTTTTT.

The J gene is TRBJ1-1, the V gene TRBV10-3, with 8 bases that match TRBD1. The CDR3 is 15 residues long. In germline, CDR1 is ENHRY, CDR2 SYGVKD. V shed 4 bases, J shed 3 bases, and the junction held 7 bases outside the gene matches. The CDR3 region is CAISGTGGKDTEAFF. The DNA for the CDR3 is TGTGCCATCAGTGGAACAGGGGGAAAGGACACTGAAGCTTTCTTT.

This clonotype was detected ten times or more. The rearrangement joins TRBV4-3 to TRBJ2-3; no firm D call. The CDR3 has 15 amino acids. V shed 0 bases and J shed 2 bases, with 9 bases lying between them. Germline-derived CDR1 and CDR2 are LGHNA and YSLEER. The CDR3 DNA follows: TGCGCCAGCAGCCAAGATAGGCAGAACACAGATACGCAGTATTTT. It specifies CASSQDRQNTDTQYF.

V is TRBV5-6 and J is TRBJ2-7; D ambiguous. Germline V gene sequence: CDR1 SGHDT, CDR2 YYEEEE. The CDR3 runs to 14 residues. Between the trimmed V and J ends, which lost 0 bases and 4 bases, there was a span of 11 bases. This CDR3 reads CASSLDGRSYEQYF. The DNA for the CDR3 is TGTGCCAGCAGCTTGGACGGCAGGTCATACGAGCAGTACTTC.

With regard to this clonotype: A single base separates this from a much larger clone, so it may be a read error. Lacking the conserved final phenylalanine or tryptophan, this CDR3 likely reflects a read error. The chain carries TRBV9 and TRBJ1-1; D is ambiguous. The CDR3 contains 15 residues. Germline assignment: CDR1 SGDLS and CDR2 YYNGEE. V shed 3 bases and J shed 0 bases, with 12 bases lying between them. The CDR3 region has the DNA TGTGCCAGCAGCGCCAATACAGAGATGAACACTGAAGCTTTCCTT. Its translation is CASSANTEMNTEAFL.